This passage covers 19 T cell receptor beta chains from one sample sequenced in a study of T cell changes during pregnancy in multiple sclerosis. The table came from immunoSEQ multiplex PCR; TCRdb's copy has only in-frame clones and leaves some out. The table has just under 65,000 clones, about nine tenths seen once. Sequenced material: peripheral blood, taken after pregnancy. Receptors were obtained from a female donor in good health, enrolled as a control in a pregnancy study.

This clone is termed medium-sized (0.01 to 0.1%). The rearrangement uses TRBV6-5 and TRBJ1-2; D may be TRBD1 (6 bases). CDR3 size: 14 residues. V was trimmed by 1 base and J by 6 bases, leaving 12 bases between them. Germline CDR1 and CDR2: MNHEY and SVGAGI. This CDR3 is CASSYWPGEDGYTF. DNA of the CDR3: TGTGCCAGCAGTTACTGGCCAGGGGAAGATGGCTACACCTTC.

The chain is built from TRBV30 and TRBJ1-2; the D is unclear. V lost 3 bases, J lost 6 bases, and 8 bases lay in between. Germline V gene data show CDR1 as GTSNPN and CDR2 as SVGIG (reference sequence). The CDR3 spans 11 residues. CDR3 residues: CAWSDENGYTF. CDR3 DNA sequence: TGTGCCTGGAGCGATGAGAATGGCTACACCTTC.

The chain couples TRBV9 to TRBJ2-1; tentatively, D is TRBD2 (5 bases). The ends were cut back, 0 bases at V and 0 bases at J, with 13 bases in the middle. This CDR3 has 17 residues. Germline V gene sequence: CDR1 SGDLS, CDR2 YYNGEE. Written as DNA, the CDR3 is TGTGCCAGCAGCGTAGTTAGCGACCTAAGCTCCTACAATGAGCAGTTCTTC. Residues: CASSVVSDLSSYNEQFF.

J is TRBJ2-5 and V is TRBV9; 10 bases match TRBD2. The J segment lost 1 base and the V segment lost 3 bases, leaving 9 bases of the junction unmatched. Per germline, CDR1 SGDLS and CDR2 YYNGEE. This CDR3 contains 17 residues. CDR3 in amino acids: CASSGSSGGIFQETQYF. As DNA, the CDR3 is TGTGCCAGCAGCGGGTCTAGCGGGGGTATTTTCCAAGAGACCCAGTACTTC.

The chain links TRBV6-5 to TRBJ2-5; TRBD2 agrees at 10 bases. The CDR3 contains 14 residues. The ends lost 5 bases at V and 2 bases at J; junction bases unmatched: 2. The germline gives CDR1 MNHEY, CDR2 SVGAGI. CDR3 coding DNA: TGTGCCAGCAGTGAGGGACTAGCGCAAGAGACCCAGTACTTC. Translation gives CASSEGLAQETQYF.

This clone has only a few counts. The chain combines TRBV9 with TRBJ2-1; D perhaps matches TRBD2 (6 bases). Per germline, CDR1 SGDLS and CDR2 YYNGEE. The CDR3 is 13 residues long. Trimming removed 2 bases from V and 7 bases from J, with 10 bases in between. The CDR3 DNA sequence: TGTGCCAGCAGCGTGGAGACTAGGAATGAGCAGTTCTTC. Protein product: CASSVETRNEQFF.

This rearrangement joins TRBV7-2 to TRBJ2-1; 10 bases are a match to TRBD2. In germline, CDR1 is SGHTA, CDR2 FQGNSA. The CDR3 is 13 amino acids. V shed 1 base and J 10 bases; nucleotides not matched to a gene: 1. CDR3 loop: CASSLVLAGEQFF. DNA of the CDR3: TGTGCCAGCAGCTTAGTACTAGCGGGGGAGCAGTTCTTC.

The chain is built from TRBV30 and TRBJ2-1; D is possibly TRBD1 (5 bases). The CDR3 runs 12 residues. The germline V gene has CDR1 GTSNPN and CDR2 SVGIG (reference sequence). V shed 3 bases and J shed 10 bases, with 13 bases lying between them. The CDR3 spells CAWRPGHREQFF. CDR3 bases: TGTGCCTGGAGACCGGGCCACAGGGAGCAGTTCTTC.

This chain joins TRBV25-1 and TRBJ2-7, with D possibly TRBD1 on 6 matching bases. Between the trimmed V and J ends, which lost 1 base and 4 bases, there was a span of 11 bases. Germline V gives CDR1 MGHDK, CDR2 SYGVNS. The CDR3 totals 14 residues. CDR3 sequence (DNA): TGTGCCAGCAGTGAATCCGGGACAAGATACGAGCAGTACTTC. As protein: CASSESGTRYEQYF.

The V and J genes are TRBV7-2 and TRBJ2-7; TRBD1 aligns across 7 bases. V shed 3 bases and J 6 bases; nucleotides not matched to a gene: 2. Germline V lookup: CDR1 SGHTA, CDR2 FQGNSA. The CDR3 is 12 residues long. The CDR3 bases are TGTGCCAGCAGCTTGACAGGGCGCGAGCAGTACTTC. The encoded protein is CASSLTGREQYF. The entire variable domain, with the rest obtained from reference TRBV7-2 and TRBJ2-7, is as follows: GAGVSQSPSNKVTEKGKDVELRCDPISGHTALYWYRQSLGQGLEFLIYFQGNSAPDKSGLPSDRFSAERTGGSVSTLTIQRTQQEDSAVYLCASSLTGREQYFGPGTRLTVT.

The V gene is TRBV6-1, the J gene TRBJ1-3, with TRBD1 matching over 9 bases. Germline V gene data show CDR1 as MNHNS and CDR2 as SASEGT. CDR3 length equals 16 residues. The junction had 11 bases not matched to a gene; V was cut back by 4 bases and J by 7 bases. CDR3 residues: CASSGPTGGVENTIYF. In DNA, the CDR3 is TGTGCCAGCAGTGGGCCGACAGGGGGTGTAGAGAACACCATATATTTT.

The chain links TRBV2 to TRBJ1-5, with TRBD1 identical over 7 bases. There are 13 residues in the CDR3. Germline CDR1 and CDR2: SNHLY and FYNNEI. J lost 5 bases, V lost 8 bases, and 6 bases had no gene match. The CDR3 is CASGTVGDQPQHF. Here the CDR3 DNA reads TGTGCCAGCGGGACAGTAGGCGATCAGCCCCAGCATTTT.

The chain couples TRBV6-5 to TRBJ2-7; 7 nucleotides match TRBD1. The junction had 4 bases not matched to a gene; V was cut back by 0 bases and J by 2 bases. CDR1 MNHEY and CDR2 SVGAGI come from the germline V gene. CDR3 length: 15 residues. DNA for the CDR3: TGTGCCAGCAGTTACTCGGGGGACAGTACCTACGAGCAGTACTTC. Its protein is CASSYSGDSTYEQYF.

This rearrangement joins TRBV19 to TRBJ1-1; D is perhaps TRBD1 (5 bases). V was trimmed by 1 base and J by 5 bases, leaving 8 bases between them. Germline loops: CDR1 LNHDA, CDR2 SQIVND (reference sequence). The length of the CDR3 is 13 residues. The CDR3 sequence: CASSIGRGTEAFF. In DNA form, the CDR3 reads TGTGCCAGTAGTATAGGACGGGGGACTGAAGCTTTCTTT.

CDR3 in DNA: TGTGCCAGCAGCTTTCTTCGGGGGGCCCAAGAGACCCAGTACTTC. This sequence encodes CASSFLRGAQETQYF. This chain uses TRBV5-4 with TRBJ2-5; tentative D call: TRBD2 (7 bases). Germline V lookup: CDR1 SGHNT, CDR2 YYREEE (reference sequence). The CDR3 sequence is 15 residues long. Trimming cost V 2 bases and J 1 base, with 12 bases left between them.

In DNA form, the CDR3 reads TGTGCCAGCAGCTTGGGGGCCGAGCAGTACTTC. Translated: CASSLGAEQYF. V and J are TRBV5-8 and TRBJ2-7; D not certain. Trimming left V 0 bases short and J 6 bases short, with 4 bases between. The CDR3 spans 11 residues. Looked up from germline, CDR1 is SGHTS and CDR2 is YDEGEE. Full variable domain (missing parts from reference TRBV5-8 and TRBJ2-7): EAGVTQSPTHLIKTRGQQATLRCSPISGHTSVYWYQQALGLGLQFLLWYDEGEERNRGNFPPRFSGRQFPNYSSELNVNALELEDSALYLCASSLGAEQYFGPGTRLTVT.

This chain connects TRBV4-3 to TRBJ1-2, with D possibly matching TRBD1 (5 bases). Looked up from germline, CDR1 is LGHNA and CDR2 is YSLEER. The CDR3 contains 13 residues. V was pared by 0 bases and J by 6 bases, with 8 bases between. The CDR3: CASSQDREDGYTF. In nucleotides, the CDR3 is TGCGCCAGCAGCCAAGACAGGGAAGATGGCTACACCTTC.

The rearrangement links TRBV29-1 to TRBJ2-3; 8 nucleotides match TRBD1. Trimming at V came to 6 bases and at J to 0 bases, leaving 8 bases not matched to a gene. The CDR3 totals 15 residues. CDR1 is SQVTM, CDR2 ANQGSEA, per germline. For the CDR3, the DNA is TGCAGCGTGCTCGGGACAGGACGTAGCACAGATACGCAGTATTTT. Amino acid sequence: CSVLGTGRSTDTQYF.

This clone was detected once. The CDR3 loop is CASSVTRQAQETQYF. The CDR3 DNA reads TGTGCCAGCAGCGTTACCAGACAGGCGCAAGAGACCCAGTACTTC. This chain uses TRBV11-1 with TRBJ2-5; the D gene is possibly TRBD1 (6 bases). Looked up from germline, CDR1 is SGHAT and CDR2 is FQDESV (reference sequence). The length of the CDR3 is 15 residues. The germline V and J ends were trimmed by 5 bases and 2 bases, with 15 bases remaining between them.